The entry below describes one TCR beta chain. Antigen unknown. The J segment lost 1 base and the V segment lost 5 bases, leaving 3 bases of the junction unmatched. The CDR3 totals 15 residues. Germline V gene data show CDR1 as LGHDT and CDR2 as YNNKEL (reference sequence). The data stem from a study of identical twins. Study-wide points: Beta out-of-frame sequences showed weaker excess twin sharing.

TCRdb reprocessed the 5' RACE reads via MiXCR and lists one record per CDR3 protein. The sample has 350,000 to 600,000 distinct CDR3 sequences; approximately 15% are singletons. This sample was also put to use in a study of yellow fever vaccine responses in identical twins.

Material for sequencing was CD4+ T cells sorted from blood. The receptor was isolated from a young woman in good health. V gene TRBV3-1 combines with J gene TRBJ2-3; 10 bases agree with TRBD2. The CDR3: CASSYLAGGTDTQYF. DNA of the CDR3: TGTGCCAGCAGCTATCTAGCGGGAGGCACAGATACGCAGTATTTT.